What follows is one T cell receptor beta chain and its context. Profiled with immunoSEQ multiplex PCR; TCRdb holds only in-frame clones, not every one. The repertoire holds 300,000 to 400,000 clones, with around 80% as singletons. The CDR3 length is 15 residues. The junction had 7 bases not matched to a gene; V was cut back by 2 bases and J by 4 bases. CDR1 and CDR2 (germline): LGHNA, YNFKEQ. This sample is drawn from a study of blood T cell repertoires in COVID-19. Study-level background: Samples of COVID-19 (acute and convalescent) were obtained from the United States, Italy and Spain. PBMCs, B-cell-depleted T cells, or T cells were the source of the cDNA or gDNA that made up the material.

The sequencing sample was made of peripheral blood. This receptor was obtained from a man aged 25 to 40 with active or convalescent COVID-19. The chain uses TRBV4-2 and TRBJ2-7; 8 bases match TRBD1. CDR3 amino acids: CASSQPSGGGYEQYF. The DNA for the CDR3 is TGTGCCAGCAGCCAACCCTCAGGGGGCGGGTACGAGCAGTACTTC.